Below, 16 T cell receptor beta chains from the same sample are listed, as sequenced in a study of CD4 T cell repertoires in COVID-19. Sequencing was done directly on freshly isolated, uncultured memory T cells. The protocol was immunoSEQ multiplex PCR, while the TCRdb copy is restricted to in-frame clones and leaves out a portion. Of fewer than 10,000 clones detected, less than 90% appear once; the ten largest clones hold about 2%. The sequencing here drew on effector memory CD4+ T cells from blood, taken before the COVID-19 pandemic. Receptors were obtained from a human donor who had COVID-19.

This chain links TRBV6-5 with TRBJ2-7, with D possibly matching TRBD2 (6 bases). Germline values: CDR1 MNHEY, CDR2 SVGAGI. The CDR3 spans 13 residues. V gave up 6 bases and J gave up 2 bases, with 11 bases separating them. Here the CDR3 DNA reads TGTGCCAGCAGCCTAGCGAGAACCTACGAGCAGTACTTC. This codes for CASSLARTYEQYF.

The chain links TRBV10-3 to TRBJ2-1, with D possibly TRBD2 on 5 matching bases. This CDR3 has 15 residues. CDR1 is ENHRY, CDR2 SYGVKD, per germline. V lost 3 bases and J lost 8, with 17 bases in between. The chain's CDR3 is CAISEGPRGNHEQFF. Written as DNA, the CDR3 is TGTGCCATCAGTGAAGGTCCGAGAGGGAACCATGAGCAGTTCTTC.

The CDR3 region is CASSRELQETQYF. CDR3 in DNA: TGTGCCAGCAGCCGGGAACTCCAAGAGACCCAGTACTTC. V is TRBV7-2 and J is TRBJ2-5, with a weak D call TRBD2 (5 bases). V dropped 5 bases and J dropped 1 base, with 8 bases sitting between them. From germline, CDR1 is SGHTA and CDR2 FQGNSA. The CDR3 is made up of 13 amino acids.

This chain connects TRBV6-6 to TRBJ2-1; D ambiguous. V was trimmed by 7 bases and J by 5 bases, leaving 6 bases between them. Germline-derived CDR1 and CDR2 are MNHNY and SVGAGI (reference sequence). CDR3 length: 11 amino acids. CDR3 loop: CASTSHNEQFF. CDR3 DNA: TGTGCCAGCACATCCCACAATGAGCAGTTCTTC.

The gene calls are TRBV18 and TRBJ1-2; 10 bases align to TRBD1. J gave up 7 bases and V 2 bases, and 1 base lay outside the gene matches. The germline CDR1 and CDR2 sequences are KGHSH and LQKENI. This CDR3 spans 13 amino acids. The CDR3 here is CASSPGTGVGYTF. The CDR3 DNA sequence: TGTGCCAGCTCACCAGGGACAGGGGTTGGCTACACCTTC.

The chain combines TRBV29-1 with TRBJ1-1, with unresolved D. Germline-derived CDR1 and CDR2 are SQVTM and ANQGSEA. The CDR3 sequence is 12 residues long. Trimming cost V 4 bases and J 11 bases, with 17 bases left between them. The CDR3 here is CSVAGGPRWAFF. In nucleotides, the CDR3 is TGCAGCGTTGCCGGAGGACCGAGATGGGCTTTCTTT.

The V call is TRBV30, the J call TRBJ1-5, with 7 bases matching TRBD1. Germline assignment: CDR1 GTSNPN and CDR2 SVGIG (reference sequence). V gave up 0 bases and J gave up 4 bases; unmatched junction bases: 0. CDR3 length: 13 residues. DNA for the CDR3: TGTGCCTGGAGTGTACAGGGGAATCAGCCCCAGCATTTT. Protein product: CAWSVQGNQPQHF.

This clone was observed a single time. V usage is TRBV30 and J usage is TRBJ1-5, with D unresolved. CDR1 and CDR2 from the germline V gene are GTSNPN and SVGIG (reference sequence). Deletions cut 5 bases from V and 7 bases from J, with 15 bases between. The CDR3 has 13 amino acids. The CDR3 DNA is TGTGCCTGGGCGGACCGGGATATGCAGCCCCAGCATTTT. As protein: CAWADRDMQPQHF.

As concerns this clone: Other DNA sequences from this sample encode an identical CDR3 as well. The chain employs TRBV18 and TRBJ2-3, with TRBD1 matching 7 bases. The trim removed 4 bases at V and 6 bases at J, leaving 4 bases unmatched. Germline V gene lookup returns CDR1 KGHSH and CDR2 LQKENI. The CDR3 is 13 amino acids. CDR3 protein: CASSRKTGDTQYF. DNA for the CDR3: TGTGCCAGCTCACGAAAGACAGGGGATACGCAGTATTTT.

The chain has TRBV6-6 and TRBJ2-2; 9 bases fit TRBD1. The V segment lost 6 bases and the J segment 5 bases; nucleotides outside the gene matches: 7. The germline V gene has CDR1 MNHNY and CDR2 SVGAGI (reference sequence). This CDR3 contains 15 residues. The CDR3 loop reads CASRLDRGMTGELFF. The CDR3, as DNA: TGTGCCAGCAGGCTCGACAGGGGGATGACCGGGGAGCTGTTTTTT.

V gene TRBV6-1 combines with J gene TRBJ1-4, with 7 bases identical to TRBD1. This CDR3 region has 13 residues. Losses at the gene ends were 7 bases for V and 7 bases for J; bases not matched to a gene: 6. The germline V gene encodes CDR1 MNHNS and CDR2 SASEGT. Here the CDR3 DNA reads TGTGCCAGCAAGGAACAGGGGTTTGAAAAACTGTTTTTT. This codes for CASKEQGFEKLFF.

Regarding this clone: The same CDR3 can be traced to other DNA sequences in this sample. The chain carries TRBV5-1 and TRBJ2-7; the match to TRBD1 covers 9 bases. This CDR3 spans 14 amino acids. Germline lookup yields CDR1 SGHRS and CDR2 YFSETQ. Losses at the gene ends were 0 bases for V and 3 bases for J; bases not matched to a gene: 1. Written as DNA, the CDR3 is TGCGCCAGCAGCTTGGCGACAGGGGGCTACGAGCAGTACTTC. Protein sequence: CASSLATGGYEQYF.

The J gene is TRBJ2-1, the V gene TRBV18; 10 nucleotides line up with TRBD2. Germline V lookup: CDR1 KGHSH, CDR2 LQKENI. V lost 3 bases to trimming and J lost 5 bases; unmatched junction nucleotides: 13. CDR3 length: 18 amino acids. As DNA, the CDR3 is TGTGCCAGCTCACCGACGGGACAAGGGACTAGCGCCGACAATGAGCAGTTCTTC. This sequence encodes CASSPTGQGTSADNEQFF.

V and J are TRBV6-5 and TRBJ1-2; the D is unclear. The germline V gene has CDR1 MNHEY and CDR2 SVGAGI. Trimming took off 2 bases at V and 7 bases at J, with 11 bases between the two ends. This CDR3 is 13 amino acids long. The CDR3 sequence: CASSYSGQVGYTF. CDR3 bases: TGTGCCAGCAGTTACAGCGGGCAAGTTGGCTACACCTTC.

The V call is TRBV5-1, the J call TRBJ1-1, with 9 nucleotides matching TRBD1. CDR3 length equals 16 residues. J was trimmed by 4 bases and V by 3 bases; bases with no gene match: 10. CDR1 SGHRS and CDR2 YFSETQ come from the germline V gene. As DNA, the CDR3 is TGCGCCAGCAGCTCATGGACCGGGACAGGGACCACTGAAGCTTTCTTT. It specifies CASSSWTGTGTTEAFF.

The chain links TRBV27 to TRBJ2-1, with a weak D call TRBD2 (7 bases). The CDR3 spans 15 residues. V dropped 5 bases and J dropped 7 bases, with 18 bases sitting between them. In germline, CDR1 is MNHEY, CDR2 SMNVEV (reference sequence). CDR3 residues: CASSTNRGAGNEQFF. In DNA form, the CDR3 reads TGTGCCAGCAGTACTAACCGGGGGGCAGGGAATGAGCAGTTCTTC.